This T cell receptor beta chain derives from a study of technical replicates of blood from a few donors. Profiling relied on immunoSEQ multiplex PCR, and the TCRdb table lists in-frame clones only, not all of them. The profile shows some 15,000 clones, more than 75% of them singletons. Germline V lookup: CDR1 MDHEN, CDR2 SYDVKM. This CDR3 has 16 amino acids. The V segment lost 1 base and the J segment 1 base; nucleotides outside the gene matches: 4. V is TRBV28 and J is TRBJ2-5, with 9 positions matching TRBD2. This clonotype was obtained from a human donor in good health. Sample: PBMCs. The CDR3 DNA reads as TGTGCCAGCAGTTTATCTAGCGGGGCTGCCCAAGAGACCCAGTACTTC. Its protein is CASSLSSGAAQETQYF.